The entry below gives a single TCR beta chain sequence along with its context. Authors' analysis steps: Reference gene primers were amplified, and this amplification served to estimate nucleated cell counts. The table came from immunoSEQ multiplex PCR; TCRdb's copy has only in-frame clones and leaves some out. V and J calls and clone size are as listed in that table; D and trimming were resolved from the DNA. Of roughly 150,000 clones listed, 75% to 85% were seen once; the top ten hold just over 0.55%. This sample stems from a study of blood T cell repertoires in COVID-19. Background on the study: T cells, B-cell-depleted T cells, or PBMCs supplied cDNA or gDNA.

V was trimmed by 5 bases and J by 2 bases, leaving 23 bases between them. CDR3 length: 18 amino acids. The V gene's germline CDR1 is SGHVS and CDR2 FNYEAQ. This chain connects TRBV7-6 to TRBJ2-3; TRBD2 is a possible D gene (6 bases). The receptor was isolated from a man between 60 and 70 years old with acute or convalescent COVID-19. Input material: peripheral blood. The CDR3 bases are TGTGCCAGCAGCCCCAGAGGGGCGGGGAAGGGTAACACAGATACGCAGTATTTT. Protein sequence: CASSPRGAGKGNTDTQYF.